This is a list of T cell receptor beta chains from one sample in a study of identical twins. TCRdb recomputed calls from the 5' RACE reads with MiXCR, one row per CDR3 protein. The data hold 1.5 million to 2 million distinct CDR3 sequences, with around a third observed a single time. The specimen sequenced was cord blood. Receptor source: a newborn girl in good health. Both conserved end residues are part of each CDR3. Fields, in order: V gene, J gene, clone size, D gene, CDR3 DNA, CDR3 protein. A D gene is named only where the DNA matches it firmly. The size field is filled for only some rows; it gives once, few, many or a size class.

TRBV5-1,TRBJ2-1,NA,TRBD2,TGCGCCAGCAGCCTCGAGCGGGGGCCTAACAATGAGCAGTTCTTC,CASSLERGPNNEQFF
TRBV6-1,TRBJ1-5,few,NA,TGTGCCAGCAGTAAAACCCAGGGGAGTTATAATCAGCCCCAGCATTTT,CASSKTQGSYNQPQHF
TRBV27,TRBJ1-4,NA,TRBD1,TGTGCCGGCAGTAACAGGGGTAATGAAAAACTGTTTTTT,CAGSNRGNEKLFF
TRBV21-1,TRBJ2-1,NA,NA,TGTGCCAGCAGCAAAGACGTTCAAGCGGGGGGGTTCTTC,CASSKDVQAGGFF
TRBV27,TRBJ2-3,NA,TRBD2,TGTGCCAGCAGTTTATTGGGTCGAGGCCCCCTAGCGGGTACAGATACGCAGTATTTT,CASSLLGRGPLAGTDTQYF
TRBV6-5,TRBJ1-4,NA,NA,TGTGCCAGCAGTTACCGACGGGACGGGAATGAAAAACTGTTTTTT,CASSYRRDGNEKLFF
TRBV29-1,TRBJ2-1,once,NA,TGCAGCGTTAGCACTGCCAATGAGCAGTTCTTC,CSVSTANEQFF
TRBV4-1,TRBJ1-4,few,NA,TGCGCCAGCAGCCAAGATGGTGCGGGAAGAAATGAAAAACTGTTTTTT,CASSQDGAGRNEKLFF
TRBV3-1,TRBJ2-6,NA,NA,TGTGCCAGCAGCCAAGAAGGGACACTTGACTCTGGGGCCAACGTCCTGACTTTC,CASSQEGTLDSGANVLTF
TRBV4-2,TRBJ2-3,few,TRBD2,TGTGCCAGCAGCCAGGGACTAGCGGGAGTAGATACGCAGTATTTT,CASSQGLAGVDTQYF